The entry below describes one T cell receptor beta chain. Clones were read by immunoSEQ multiplex PCR, and TCRdb kept only the in-frame ones, dropping some. Here the sample spans 430,000 or so clones, more than 75% being singletons. V dropped 6 bases and J dropped 1; count of bases not matched to a gene: 8. CDR3 size: 16 residues. Germline values: CDR1 MNHEY, CDR2 SMNVEV (reference sequence). This entry belongs to a study of blood T cell repertoires in COVID-19. The TCR was taken from a woman aged 40 to 49 who had recovered from COVID-19. This chain joins TRBV27 and TRBJ2-1; TRBD2 matches 8 bases. Specimen: PBMCs or T cells enriched from blood (not recorded which). The CDR3: CASRPTSGRSYNEQFF. DNA of the CDR3: TGTGCCAGCAGGCCCACCAGCGGGAGATCCTACAATGAGCAGTTCTTC.